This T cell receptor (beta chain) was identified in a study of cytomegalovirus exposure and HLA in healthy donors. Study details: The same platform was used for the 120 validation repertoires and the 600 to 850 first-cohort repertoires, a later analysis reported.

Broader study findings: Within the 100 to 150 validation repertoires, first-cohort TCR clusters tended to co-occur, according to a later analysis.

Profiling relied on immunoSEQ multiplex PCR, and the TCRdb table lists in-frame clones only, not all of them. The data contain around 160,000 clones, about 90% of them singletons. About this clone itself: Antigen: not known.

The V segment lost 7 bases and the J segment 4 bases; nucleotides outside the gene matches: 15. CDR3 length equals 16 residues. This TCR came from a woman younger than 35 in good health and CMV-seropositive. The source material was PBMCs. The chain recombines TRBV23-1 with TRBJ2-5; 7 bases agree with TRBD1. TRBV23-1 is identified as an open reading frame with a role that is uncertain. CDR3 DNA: TGCGCCAGCAACGAACGGCCAGGGGGAAGGGGAGAGACCCAGTACTTC. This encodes CASNERPGGRGETQYF.